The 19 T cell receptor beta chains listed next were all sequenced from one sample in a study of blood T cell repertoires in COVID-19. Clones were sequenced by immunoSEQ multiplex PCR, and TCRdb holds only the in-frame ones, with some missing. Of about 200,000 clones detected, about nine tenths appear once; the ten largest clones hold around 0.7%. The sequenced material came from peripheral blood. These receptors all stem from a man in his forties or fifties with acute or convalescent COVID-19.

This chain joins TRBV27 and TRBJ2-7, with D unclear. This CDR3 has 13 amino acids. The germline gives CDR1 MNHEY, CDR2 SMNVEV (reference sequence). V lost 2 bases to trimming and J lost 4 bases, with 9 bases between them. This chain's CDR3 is CASSLGQIYEQYF. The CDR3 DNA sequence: TGTGCCAGCAGTTTAGGCCAGATATACGAGCAGTACTTC.

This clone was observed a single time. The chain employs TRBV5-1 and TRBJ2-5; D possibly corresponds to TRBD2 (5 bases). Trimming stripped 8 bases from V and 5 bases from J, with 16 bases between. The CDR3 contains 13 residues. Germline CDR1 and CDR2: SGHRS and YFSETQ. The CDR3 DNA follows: TGCGCCAGGACGGGAATGCCCGGGGAGACCCAGTACTTC. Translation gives CARTGMPGETQYF.

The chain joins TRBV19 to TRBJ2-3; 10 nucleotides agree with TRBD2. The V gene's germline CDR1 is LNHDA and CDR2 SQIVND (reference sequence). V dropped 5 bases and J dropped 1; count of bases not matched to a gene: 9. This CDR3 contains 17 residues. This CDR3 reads CASSPGVAGGGTDTQYF. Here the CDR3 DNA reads TGTGCCAGTAGTCCCGGGGTAGCGGGAGGCGGCACAGATACGCAGTATTTT.

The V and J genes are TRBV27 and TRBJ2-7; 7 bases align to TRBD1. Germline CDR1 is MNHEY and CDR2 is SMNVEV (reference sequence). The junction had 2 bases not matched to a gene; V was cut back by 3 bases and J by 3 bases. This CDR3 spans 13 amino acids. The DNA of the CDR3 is TGTGCCAGCAGTTTGGGACAGCTCTACGAGCAGTACTTC. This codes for CASSLGQLYEQYF.

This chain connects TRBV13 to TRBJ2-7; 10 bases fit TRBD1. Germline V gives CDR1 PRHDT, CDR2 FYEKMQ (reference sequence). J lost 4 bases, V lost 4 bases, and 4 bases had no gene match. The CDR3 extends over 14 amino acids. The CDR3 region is CASSSRDRGYEQYF. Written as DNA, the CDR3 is TGTGCCAGCAGCTCACGGGACAGGGGTTACGAGCAGTACTTC.

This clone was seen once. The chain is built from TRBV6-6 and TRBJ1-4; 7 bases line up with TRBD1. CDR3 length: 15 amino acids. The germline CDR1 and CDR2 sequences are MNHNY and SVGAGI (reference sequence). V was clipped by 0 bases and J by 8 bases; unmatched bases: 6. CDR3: CASSYSTGWGEKLFF. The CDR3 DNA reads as TGTGCCAGCAGTTACTCGACAGGGTGGGGCGAAAAACTGTTTTTT.

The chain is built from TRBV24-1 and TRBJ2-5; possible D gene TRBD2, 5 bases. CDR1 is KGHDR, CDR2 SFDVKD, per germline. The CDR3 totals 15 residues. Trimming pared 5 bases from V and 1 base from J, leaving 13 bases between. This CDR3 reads CATSAGGRPQETQYF. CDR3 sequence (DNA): TGTGCCACCAGTGCCGGAGGACGGCCCCAAGAGACCCAGTACTTC.

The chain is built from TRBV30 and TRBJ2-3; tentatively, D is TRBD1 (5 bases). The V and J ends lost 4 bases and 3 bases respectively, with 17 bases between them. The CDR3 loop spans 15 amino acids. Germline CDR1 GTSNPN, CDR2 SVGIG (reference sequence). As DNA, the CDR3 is TGTGCCTGGAAGGGGTTCGCAAAGATTACAGATACGCAGTATTTT. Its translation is CAWKGFAKITDTQYF.

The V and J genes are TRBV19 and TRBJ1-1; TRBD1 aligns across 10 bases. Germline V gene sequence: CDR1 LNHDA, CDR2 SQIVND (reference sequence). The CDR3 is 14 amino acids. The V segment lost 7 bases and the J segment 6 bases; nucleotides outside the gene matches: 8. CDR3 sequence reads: CASMWGQGRPEAFF. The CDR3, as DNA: TGTGCCAGTATGTGGGGACAGGGGAGGCCTGAAGCTTTCTTT. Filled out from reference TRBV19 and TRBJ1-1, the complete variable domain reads DGGITQSPKYLFRKEGQNVTLSCEQNLNHDAMYWYRQDPGQGLRLIYYSQIVNDFQKGDIAEGYSVSREKKESFPLTVTSAQKNPTAFYLCASMWGQGRPEAFFGQGTRLTVV.

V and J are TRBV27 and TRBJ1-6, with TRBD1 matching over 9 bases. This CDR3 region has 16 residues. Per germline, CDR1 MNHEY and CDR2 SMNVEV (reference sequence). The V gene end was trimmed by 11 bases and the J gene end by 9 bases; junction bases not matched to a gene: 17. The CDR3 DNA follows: TGTGCCCCCCGGGACAGGGACGGTTGGGGATTTTCACCCCTCCACTTT. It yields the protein CAPRDRDGWGFSPLHF.

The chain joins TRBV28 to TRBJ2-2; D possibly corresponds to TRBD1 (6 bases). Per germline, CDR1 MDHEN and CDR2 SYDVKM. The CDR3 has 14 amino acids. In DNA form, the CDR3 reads TGTGCTCTTCAGGGACACCCGAACACCGGGGAGCTGTTTTTT. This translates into CALQGHPNTGELFF.

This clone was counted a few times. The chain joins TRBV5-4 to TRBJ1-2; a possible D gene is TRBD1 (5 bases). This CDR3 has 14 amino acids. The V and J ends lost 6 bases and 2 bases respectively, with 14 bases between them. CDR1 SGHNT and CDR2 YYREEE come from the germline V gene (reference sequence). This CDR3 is CASTFGAANYGYTF. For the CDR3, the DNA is TGTGCCAGCACCTTTGGGGCTGCCAACTATGGCTACACCTTC.

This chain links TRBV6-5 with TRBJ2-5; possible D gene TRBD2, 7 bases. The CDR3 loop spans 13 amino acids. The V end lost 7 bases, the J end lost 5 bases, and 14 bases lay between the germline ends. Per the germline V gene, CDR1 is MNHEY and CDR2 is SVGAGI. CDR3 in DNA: TGTGCCAGCACCCCGGGGGGCTGGGAGACCCAGTACTTC. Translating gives CASTPGGWETQYF.

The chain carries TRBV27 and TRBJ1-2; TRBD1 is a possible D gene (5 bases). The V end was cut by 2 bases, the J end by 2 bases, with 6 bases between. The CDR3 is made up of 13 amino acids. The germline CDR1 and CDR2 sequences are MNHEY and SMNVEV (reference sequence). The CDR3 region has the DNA TGTGCCAGCAGTTTACGACAGAACTATGGCTACACCTTC. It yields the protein CASSLRQNYGYTF.

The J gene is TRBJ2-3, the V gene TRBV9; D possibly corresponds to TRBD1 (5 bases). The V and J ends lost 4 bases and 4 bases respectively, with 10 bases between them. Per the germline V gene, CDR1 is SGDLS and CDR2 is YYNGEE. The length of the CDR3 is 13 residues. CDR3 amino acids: CASSKGHADTQYF. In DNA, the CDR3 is TGTGCCAGCAGCAAGGGGCATGCAGATACGCAGTATTTT. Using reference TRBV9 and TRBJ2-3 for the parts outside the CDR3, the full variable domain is DSGVTQTPKHLITATGQRVTLRCSPRSGDLSVYWYQQSLDQGLQFLIQYYNGEERAKGNILERFSAQQFPDLHSELNLSSLELGDSALYFCASSKGHADTQYFGPGTRLTVL.

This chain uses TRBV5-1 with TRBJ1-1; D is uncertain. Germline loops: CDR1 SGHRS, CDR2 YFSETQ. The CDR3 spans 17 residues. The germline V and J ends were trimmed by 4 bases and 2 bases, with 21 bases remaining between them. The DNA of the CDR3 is TGCGCCAGCAGCCCCGCCGTGGCGGGAACCCACAACACTGAAGCTTTCTTT. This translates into CASSPAVAGTHNTEAFF.

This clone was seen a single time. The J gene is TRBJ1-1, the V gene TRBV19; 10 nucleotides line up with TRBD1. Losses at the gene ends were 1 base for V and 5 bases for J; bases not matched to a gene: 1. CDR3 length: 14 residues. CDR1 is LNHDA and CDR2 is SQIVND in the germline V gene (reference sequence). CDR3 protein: CASSIGTGGTEAFF. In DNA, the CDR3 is TGTGCCAGTAGTATAGGGACAGGGGGGACTGAAGCTTTCTTT.

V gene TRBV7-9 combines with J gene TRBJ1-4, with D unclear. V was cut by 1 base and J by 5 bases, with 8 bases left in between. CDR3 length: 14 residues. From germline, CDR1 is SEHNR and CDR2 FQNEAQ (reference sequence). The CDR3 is CASSLVGENEKLFF. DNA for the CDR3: TGTGCCAGCAGCTTAGTCGGAGAGAATGAAAAACTGTTTTTT.

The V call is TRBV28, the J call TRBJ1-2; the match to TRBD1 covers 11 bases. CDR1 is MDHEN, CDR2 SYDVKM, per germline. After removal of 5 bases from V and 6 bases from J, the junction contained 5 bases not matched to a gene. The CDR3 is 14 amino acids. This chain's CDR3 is CASSPGDRGNGYTF. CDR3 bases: TGTGCCAGCAGTCCCGGGGACAGGGGGAATGGCTACACCTTC.